This T cell receptor beta chain was identified in a study of blood T cell repertoires in COVID-19. Study at large: Samples representing acute and convalescent COVID-19 were sourced from the United States, Italy and Spain. The cDNA or gDNA used as material had been derived from T cells, B-cell-depleted T cells, or PBMCs.

Per the authors' pipeline: Scientists estimated how many nucleated cells there were by amplifying reference gene primers. Clones were read by immunoSEQ multiplex PCR, and TCRdb kept only the in-frame ones, dropping some. That table is the source of V, J and clone size, and D and trimming were worked out from the DNA. Of around 300,000 clones listed, roughly 87% were seen once; the top ten hold about an eighth. From germline, CDR1 is SNHLY and CDR2 FYNNEI. This CDR3 contains 13 residues. Trimming removed 8 bases from V and 3 bases from J; junction bases left unmatched: 1. Sequencing used peripheral blood. The V gene is TRBV2, the J gene TRBJ2-1; TRBD2 matches 10 bases. This clonotype was obtained from a human donor in a cohort sampled during active COVID-19. DNA of the CDR3: TGTGCCAGCCAGCGGGAGGGCTACAATGAGCAGTTCTTC. This codes for CASQREGYNEQFF.